The source of this TCR beta chain is a study of beta chain features in type 1 diabetes. Isolated RNA was reverse transcribed in full, so expressed TCRB transcripts were sequenced. Produced via immunoSEQ multiplex PCR; TCRdb's table is partial and in-frame only. The repertoire has about 620,000 clones, roughly 15% of them found once; the top ten carry about 0.093%. The TCR was taken from a man between 18 and 29 years old in good health. The sample was naive CD4+ T cells from blood.

CDR3 region: CASSLILRGPKEGWYGYTF. As DNA, the CDR3 is TGTGCCAGCAGTTTAATCCTCAGGGGGCCCAAGGAGGGTTGGTATGGCTACACCTTC. The chain combines TRBV27 with TRBJ1-2; TRBD1 aligns across 8 bases. Germline CDR1 MNHEY, CDR2 SMNVEV (reference sequence). The CDR3 has 19 amino acids. V gave up 2 bases and J gave up 5 bases; unmatched junction bases: 19.